Described below is a single TCR beta chain sequence and its context. Generated by immunoSEQ multiplex PCR, the TCRdb table keeps only in-frame clones and is missing some. The table has about 200,000 clones, almost 90% seen once. The data stem from a study of blood T cell repertoires in COVID-19. Sequencing used peripheral blood. The TCR comes from a man aged 18 to 30 with active or convalescent COVID-19.

The CDR3 DNA reads as TGTGCCAGCATGAAGGGGCAGGTCCCAGTTTACGAGCAGTACTTC. Protein sequence: CASMKGQVPVYEQYF. The chain combines TRBV6-5 with TRBJ2-7; TRBD1 is a possible D gene (5 bases). Germline CDR1 MNHEY, CDR2 SVGAGI. Trimming stripped 7 bases from V and 4 bases from J, with 20 bases between. The CDR3 spans 15 residues.